Below are 31 T cell receptor beta chains sequenced from a single sample in a study of blood T cell repertoires in COVID-19. Libraries were prepared by immunoSEQ multiplex PCR; TCRdb keeps only in-frame clonotypes and omits some of them. The sample lists approximately 200,000 clones; 80% to 90% were seen once. Input material: PBMCs or T cells enriched from blood (not recorded which). The receptors were gathered from a man aged 25-45 years in a cohort exposed to, infected with or recovered from COVID-19 (not recorded which).

The J gene is TRBJ1-3, the V gene TRBV2; D not resolved. Trimming pared 5 bases from V and 0 bases from J, leaving 14 bases between. CDR1 is SNHLY and CDR2 is FYNNEI in the germline V gene. This CDR3 has 16 amino acids. The CDR3 DNA sequence: TGTGCCAGCAGTCGACACGACGGCTACTCTGGAAACACCATATATTTT. Residues: CASSRHDGYSGNTIYF.

This clone was seen more than once but under ten times. The chain recombines TRBV4-1 with TRBJ2-1; the D gene is possibly TRBD2 (6 bases). Germline lookup yields CDR1 MGHRA and CDR2 YSYEKL. The CDR3 contains 14 residues. The germline V and J ends were trimmed by 0 bases and 9 bases, with 12 bases remaining between them. Here the CDR3 DNA reads TGCGCCAGCAGCCAAGATGCTAGCGAATTTGAGCAGTTCTTC. Translating it yields CASSQDASEFEQFF.

This chain joins TRBV2 and TRBJ2-5, with TRBD1 matching 11 bases. The CDR3 loop spans 14 amino acids. Germline V gene data show CDR1 as SNHLY and CDR2 as FYNNEI. The junction had 7 bases not matched to a gene; V was cut back by 8 bases and J by 5 bases. This CDR3 reads CASLRDRGSETQYF. CDR3 sequence (DNA): TGTGCCAGCCTCCGGGACAGGGGGTCGGAGACCCAGTACTTC.

The chain combines TRBV18 with TRBJ1-1; no firm D call. With 0 bases removed from V and 0 bases from J, the gap between germline ends came to 8 bases. Germline CDR1 reads KGHSH; CDR2 reads LQKENI. The CDR3 sequence is 15 residues long. CDR3 region: CASSPPNSMNTEAFF. CDR3 sequence (DNA): TGTGCCAGCTCACCACCGAACAGCATGAACACTGAAGCTTTCTTT.

This chain connects TRBV28 to TRBJ1-1; D call uncertain. In germline, CDR1 is MDHEN, CDR2 SYDVKM. V was clipped by 3 bases and J by 3 bases, with 8 bases between them. The CDR3 covers 13 residues. Here the CDR3 DNA reads TGTGCCAGCAGTTTGTTTTTATACACTGAAGCTTTCTTT. Protein sequence: CASSLFLYTEAFF.

For the CDR3, the DNA is TGTGCCACCAGCAGAGGAAACCGACAGGGGGCGCTTGGCTACACCTTC. Residues: CATSRGNRQGALGYTF. V usage is TRBV15 and J usage is TRBJ1-2, with 10 bases matching TRBD1. V was pared by 1 base and J by 7 bases, with 9 bases of the junction left unmatched. The CDR3 length is 16 residues. CDR1 and CDR2 (germline): LNHNV, YYDKDF (reference sequence).

Only a few counts were recorded for this clone. The chain links TRBV3-1 (or the pseudogene TRBV3-2) to TRBJ2-7, with D perhaps TRBD2 (6 bases). This CDR3 is 14 amino acids long. Germline assignment: CDR1 LGHDT and CDR2 YNNKEL (reference sequence). The germline V and J ends were trimmed by 4 bases and 4 bases, with 14 bases remaining between them. The CDR3 nucleotides read TGTGCCAGCAGCCGGACCTCGGAGGGATACGAGCAGTACTTC. Protein sequence: CASSRTSEGYEQYF.

The rearrangement links TRBV5-1 to TRBJ2-3, with unresolved D. Germline CDR1 reads SGHRS; CDR2 reads YFSETQ. There are 13 residues in the CDR3. V lost 4 bases to trimming and J lost 3 bases, with 9 bases between them. CDR3: CASSPIGTDTQYF. The CDR3 region has the DNA TGCGCCAGCAGCCCCATCGGGACAGATACGCAGTATTTT.

The chain joins TRBV28 to TRBJ1-1; D uncertain. The length of the CDR3 is 18 residues. The V gene lost 6 bases and the J gene lost 1 base, with 24 bases spanning the gap. Germline V gene data show CDR1 as MDHEN and CDR2 as SYDVKM. The CDR3 DNA is TGTGCCAGCAGAACCACCGGTCGGGGAAACGCAAAGAACACTGAAGCTTTCTTT. Its protein product is CASRTTGRGNAKNTEAFF.

The chain couples TRBV24-1 to TRBJ1-1, with no clear D. Germline lookup yields CDR1 KGHDR and CDR2 SFDVKD. This CDR3 spans 13 amino acids. V was cut by 9 bases and J by 0 bases, with 10 bases left in between. The CDR3 nucleotides read TGTGCCACCCGAGACACCTTGAACACTGAAGCTTTCTTT. Translating it yields CATRDTLNTEAFF.

The genes are TRBV24-1 and TRBJ2-7; 9 nucleotides line up with TRBD1. Per the germline V gene, CDR1 is KGHDR and CDR2 is SFDVKD. The trim removed 2 bases at V and 0 bases at J, leaving 1 base unmatched. CDR3 length: 15 residues. CDR3 loop: CATSDSGQGSYEQYF. In DNA form, the CDR3 reads TGTGCCACCAGTGATTCGGGACAGGGCTCCTACGAGCAGTACTTC.

V and J are TRBV19 and TRBJ2-2; 12 nucleotides match TRBD2. This CDR3 comprises 14 residues. Per the germline V gene, CDR1 is LNHDA and CDR2 is SQIVND (reference sequence). With V trimmed by 9 bases and J by 3 bases, 2 bases remained unmatched. The CDR3 sequence: CASRLAGDTGELFF. CDR3 nucleotide sequence: TGTGCCAGCAGACTAGCGGGGGACACCGGGGAGCTGTTTTTT.

The chain uses TRBV7-9 and TRBJ1-1; D is perhaps TRBD1 (5 bases). Germline V gene lookup returns CDR1 SEHNR and CDR2 FQNEAQ (reference sequence). The CDR3 consists of 14 residues. V was cut by 5 bases and J by 6 bases, with 16 bases left in between. The CDR3 region is CASSPPEQVAEAFF. Here the CDR3 DNA reads TGTGCCAGCAGCCCGCCGGAACAGGTGGCTGAAGCTTTCTTT. The complete variable domain, with remaining parts taken from reference TRBV7-9 and TRBJ1-1, reads DTGVSQNPRHKITKRGQNVTFRCDPISEHNRLYWYRQTLGQGPEFLTYFQNEAQLEKSRLLSDRFSAERPKGSFSTLEIQRTEQGDSAMYLCASSPPEQVAEAFFGQGTRLTVV.

CDR3 region: CASSLRQRNTEAFF. The CDR3 coding sequence is TGTGCCAGCAGTTTAAGACAGCGGAACACTGAAGCTTTCTTT. J is TRBJ1-1 and V is TRBV27; the D gene is possibly TRBD1 (5 bases). Germline values: CDR1 MNHEY, CDR2 SMNVEV (reference sequence). The CDR3 is made up of 14 amino acids. Trimming took off 2 bases at V and 1 base at J, with 8 bases between the two ends.

This clone has at least ten counts. V is TRBV13 and J is TRBJ2-1; D is unresolved. Germline CDR1 reads PRHDT; CDR2 reads FYEKMQ (reference sequence). The CDR3 is made up of 14 amino acids. V lost 5 bases, J lost 4 bases, and 12 bases lay in between. Here the CDR3 DNA reads TGTGCCAGCAGCCCGATAGTAGCTTACAATGAGCAGTTCTTC. It yields the protein CASSPIVAYNEQFF.

The rearrangement uses TRBV6-1 and TRBJ2-7; D is perhaps TRBD1 (7 bases). Germline CDR1 and CDR2: MNHNS and SASEGT. This CDR3 comprises 15 residues. V lost 2 bases to trimming and J lost 4 bases, with 15 bases between them. The CDR3: CASSELAGGWYEQYF. The CDR3 DNA reads as TGTGCCAGCAGTGAACTGGCAGGGGGGTGGTACGAGCAGTACTTC.

The rearrangement joins TRBV19 to TRBJ1-5; the D is unclear. With 7 bases removed from V and 1 base from J, the gap between germline ends came to 11 bases. In germline, CDR1 is LNHDA, CDR2 SQIVND (reference sequence). The CDR3 runs 14 residues. In DNA form, the CDR3 reads TGTGCCAGTAACCCTCGGGTAAGCAATCAGCCCCAGCATTTT. Its protein is CASNPRVSNQPQHF.

This clone was recorded a few times. The V gene is TRBV29-1, the J gene TRBJ1-2; TRBD1 might be the D (5 bases). CDR3 length equals 15 residues. V gave up 1 base and J gave up 0 bases, with 12 bases separating them. CDR1 and CDR2 from the germline V gene are SQVTM and ANQGSEA. The DNA for the CDR3 is TGCAGCGTTGAAGGGCGGGGCAGGACTAACTATGGCTACACCTTC. Its protein product is CSVEGRGRTNYGYTF.

This clone was recorded a few times. This chain connects TRBV28 to TRBJ2-7; no definite D call. Germline loops: CDR1 MDHEN, CDR2 SYDVKM. V dropped 5 bases and J dropped 0 bases, with 11 bases sitting between them. The CDR3 contains 14 residues. CDR3 residues: CASSITAGSYEQYF. As DNA, the CDR3 is TGTGCCAGCAGTATTACAGCCGGCTCCTACGAGCAGTACTTC.

The chain is built from TRBV28 and TRBJ2-1; 8 nucleotides align to TRBD1. The CDR3 is made up of 17 amino acids. Unmatched junction bases numbered 16, after V lost 7 bases and J lost 5 bases. The germline V gene encodes CDR1 MDHEN and CDR2 SYDVKM. The CDR3 loop reads CASKTSRRGQANNEQFF. For the CDR3, the DNA is TGTGCCAGCAAAACTTCTAGGAGGGGACAGGCAAACAATGAGCAGTTCTTC.

This rearrangement joins TRBV29-1 to TRBJ2-3; 12 bases fit TRBD2. This CDR3 is 15 amino acids long. The junction had 8 bases not matched to a gene; V was cut back by 5 bases and J by 5 bases. Germline CDR1 is SQVTM and CDR2 is ANQGSEA. This CDR3 is CSVKTSGGLRDTQYF. The CDR3 nucleotides read TGCAGCGTTAAGACTAGCGGGGGACTGCGAGATACGCAGTATTTT.

The chain recombines TRBV11-2 with TRBJ2-3; TRBD2 agrees at 10 bases. CDR1 is SGHAT and CDR2 is FQNNGV in the germline V gene. V shed 4 bases, J shed 3 bases, and the junction held 13 bases outside the gene matches. The CDR3 is 18 amino acids. This CDR3 reads CASSSIRLAGVRTDTQYF. CDR3 in DNA: TGTGCCAGCAGCTCCATCCGACTAGCGGGCGTACGAACAGATACGCAGTATTTT.

This chain joins TRBV5-8 and TRBJ1-2, with D perhaps TRBD1 (5 bases). Germline assignment: CDR1 SGHTS and CDR2 YDEGEE. The ends were cut back, 0 bases at V and 4 bases at J, with 7 bases in the middle. The CDR3 is 13 residues long. The CDR3 reads CASSLVTVYGYTF. The CDR3 nucleotides are TGTGCCAGCAGCTTGGTGACAGTCTATGGCTACACCTTC.

This chain uses TRBV28 with TRBJ1-3; no clear D gene. Germline V gene data show CDR1 as MDHEN and CDR2 as SYDVKM. The V end lost 6 bases, the J end lost 0 bases, and 12 bases lay between the germline ends. CDR3 size: 15 residues. CDR3 amino acids: CASRGETGSGNTIYF. DNA for the CDR3: TGTGCCAGCAGGGGAGAGACCGGCTCTGGAAACACCATATATTTT.

This clone has just one count. The J gene is TRBJ1-5, the V gene TRBV6-6; 8 positions agree with TRBD1. Germline-derived CDR1 and CDR2 are MNHNY and SVGAGI (reference sequence). This CDR3 has 19 residues. V lost 5 bases and J lost 0; bases outside the gene matches: 15. The CDR3 reads CASSPRRGQVSISNQPQHF. CDR3 nucleotide sequence: TGTGCCAGCAGTCCTCGGAGGGGACAGGTTAGTATTAGCAATCAGCCCCAGCATTTT.

V is TRBV27 and J is TRBJ2-3; possible D gene TRBD1, 6 bases. CDR1 is MNHEY and CDR2 is SMNVEV in the germline V gene (reference sequence). CDR3 size: 16 residues. Trimming took 3 bases from V and 6 from J, leaving 19 bases between them. The CDR3 DNA reads TGTGCCAGCAGTTTGGGGGCCTGGGGGAAGGAGGATACGCAGTATTTT. Translated: CASSLGAWGKEDTQYF.

The CDR3 DNA reads as TGTGCCAGCACCTTGACTAGCGGGAGACCCGGGGAGCTGTTTTTT. Translation: CASTLTSGRPGELFF. This sequence joins TRBV27 and TRBJ2-2, with TRBD2 matching 12 bases. There are 15 residues in the CDR3. The J segment lost 6 bases and the V segment lost 7 bases, leaving 6 bases of the junction unmatched. Per the germline V gene, CDR1 is MNHEY and CDR2 is SMNVEV (reference sequence).

The gene calls are TRBV28 and TRBJ2-7; no clear D gene. The V and J ends lost 5 bases and 3 bases respectively, with 8 bases between them. The germline gives CDR1 MDHEN, CDR2 SYDVKM. There are 12 residues in the CDR3. The CDR3 coding sequence is TGTGCCAGCAGTCCCCCTCTCTACGAGCAGTACTTC. Translating it yields CASSPPLYEQYF.

V usage is TRBV7-9 and J usage is TRBJ2-7; no clear D. CDR1 and CDR2 (germline): SEHNR, FQNEAQ (reference sequence). V was pared by 5 bases and J by 3 bases, with 5 bases between. This CDR3 region has 11 residues. The chain's CDR3 is CASSILYEQYF. CDR3 sequence (DNA): TGTGCCAGCAGCATACTCTACGAGCAGTACTTC.

This clone was observed a single time. The chain combines TRBV28 with TRBJ2-1, with D possibly matching TRBD1 (6 bases). This CDR3 is built from 16 residues. Trimming pared 6 bases from V and 7 bases from J, leaving 22 bases between. CDR1 MDHEN and CDR2 SYDVKM come from the germline V gene. As DNA, the CDR3 is TGTGCCAGCAGCGATCCTAGGGGGAGTAAAGGGAATGAGCAGTTCTTC. This gives the protein CASSDPRGSKGNEQFF.

V usage is TRBV6-5 and J usage is TRBJ2-7; possible D gene TRBD1, 5 bases. V lost 9 bases and J 3 bases, leaving 9 bases between the germline ends. The germline V gene has CDR1 MNHEY and CDR2 SVGAGI. This CDR3 is 11 amino acids long. The CDR3 DNA reads as TGTGCCAGTTCTAGGGGCTACGAGCAGTACTTC. This codes for CASSRGYEQYF.